One sample yielded the 27 T cell receptor beta chains listed below, sequenced in a study of OX40 agonist ivuxolimab in advanced cancers. TCRdb keeps only in-frame clones here, not all; method: immunoSEQ multiplex PCR. The sample lists roughly 50,000 clones; around nine tenths were seen once. Source: CD4+ or CD8+ T cells sorted from blood, taken in a trial of the OX40 agonist ivuxolimab. These receptors originate from an adult with an advanced solid tumor such as melanoma, head and neck, liver or kidney cancer.

This chain links TRBV7-3 with TRBJ1-1; D unclear. The CDR3 totals 14 residues. The germline CDR1 and CDR2 sequences are SGHTA and FQGTGA. V lost 2 bases and J 0 bases, leaving 7 bases between the germline ends. The CDR3 DNA follows: TGTGCCAGCAGCTTAGGATCAGTGAACACTGAAGCTTTCTTT. This gives the protein CASSLGSVNTEAFF.

This chain joins TRBV15 and TRBJ2-7; 9 nucleotides agree with TRBD2. The CDR3 contains 15 residues. After removal of 0 bases from V and 5 bases from J, the junction contained 5 bases not matched to a gene. CDR1 and CDR2 from the germline V gene are LNHNV and YYDKDF (reference sequence). For the CDR3, the DNA is TGTGCCACCAGCAGAGATTGGCTAGCGGGGCACGAGCAGTACTTC. Its protein product is CATSRDWLAGHEQYF.

The V call is TRBV27, the J call TRBJ2-3; 7 bases are a match to TRBD2. Unmatched junction bases numbered 6, after V lost 4 bases and J lost 2 bases. There are 15 residues in the CDR3. Germline V lookup: CDR1 MNHEY, CDR2 SMNVEV (reference sequence). The CDR3 protein is CASSSGLVPTDTQYF. CDR3 sequence (DNA): TGTGCCAGCAGTTCCGGACTAGTTCCCACAGATACGCAGTATTTT.

The chain combines TRBV9 with TRBJ2-1, with TRBD2 matching 10 bases. The ends lost 2 bases at V and 4 bases at J; junction bases unmatched: 6. Germline CDR1 SGDLS, CDR2 YYNGEE. CDR3 length equals 16 residues. CDR3 sequence (DNA): TGTGCCAGCAGCGTTTTCGTTAGCGGGGGGTACAATGAGCAGTTCTTC. Protein product: CASSVFVSGGYNEQFF.

V usage is TRBV6-1 and J usage is TRBJ2-5, with D perhaps assigned TRBD1 or TRBD2 (5 bases each). This CDR3 region has 13 residues. V shed 1 base and J shed 3 bases, with 6 bases lying between them. Per the germline V gene, CDR1 is MNHNS and CDR2 is SASEGT. The CDR3 nucleotides are TGTGCCAGCAGTGAAGGAGGGGAAGAGACCCAGTACTTC. Translating gives CASSEGGEETQYF.

The chain is built from TRBV19 and TRBJ2-1; the match to TRBD2 covers 7 bases. Germline values: CDR1 LNHDA, CDR2 SQIVND (reference sequence). The CDR3 is made up of 15 amino acids. V was clipped by 2 bases and J by 9 bases; unmatched bases: 10. The CDR3 is CASSIKTRLAGEQFF. The DNA of the CDR3 is TGTGCCAGTAGTATAAAAACCCGACTAGCTGGTGAGCAGTTCTTC.

The V gene is TRBV2, the J gene TRBJ2-4; D remains ambiguous. Trimming cost V 8 bases and J 0 bases, with 5 bases left between them. Germline V gives CDR1 SNHLY, CDR2 FYNNEI. This CDR3 spans 12 amino acids. The CDR3 DNA sequence: TGTGCCAGCCTGGTAGCCAAAAACATTCAGTACTTC. This encodes CASLVAKNIQYF.

The chain is built from TRBV5-1 and TRBJ1-1; TRBD1 matches at 7 bases. After removal of 6 bases from V and 0 bases from J, the junction contained 2 bases not matched to a gene. In germline, CDR1 is SGHRS, CDR2 YFSETQ. This CDR3 comprises 13 residues. CDR3 sequence: CASTRGMNTEAFF. In nucleotides, the CDR3 is TGCGCCAGCACCAGGGGGATGAACACTGAAGCTTTCTTT.

The chain is built from TRBV5-4 and TRBJ1-2; D ambiguous. The CDR3 covers 16 residues. V was trimmed by 0 bases and J by 4 bases, leaving 16 bases between them. In germline, CDR1 is SGHNT, CDR2 YYREEE (reference sequence). This CDR3 reads CASSLVPDQAIYGYTF. CDR3 bases: TGTGCCAGCAGCTTGGTGCCAGACCAAGCCATCTATGGCTACACCTTC.

This rearrangement joins TRBV27 to TRBJ1-2; TRBD1 agrees at 10 bases. The CDR3 runs 15 residues. Trimming at V came to 6 bases and at J to 6 bases, leaving 10 bases not matched to a gene. Germline-derived CDR1 and CDR2 are MNHEY and SMNVEV (reference sequence). CDR3 amino acids: CASRDQTGGVNGYTF. The CDR3 coding sequence is TGTGCCAGCAGAGACCAGACAGGGGGCGTGAATGGCTACACCTTC.

V gene TRBV4-3 combines with J gene TRBJ1-1, with D possibly being TRBD1 (5 bases). The V gene's germline CDR1 is LGHNA and CDR2 YSLEER. V lost 1 base and J lost 5, with 23 bases in between. The CDR3 extends over 18 amino acids. The CDR3: CASSQALPRQGRETEAFF. The DNA of the CDR3 is TGCGCCAGCAGCCAAGCCTTACCGCGGCAGGGTAGGGAAACTGAAGCTTTCTTT.

The rearrangement uses TRBV10-3 and TRBJ1-1; D gene uncertain. V lost 0 bases and J lost 1, with 9 bases in between. Germline CDR1 and CDR2: ENHRY and SYGVKD. This CDR3 has 15 amino acids. The CDR3 protein is CAISESISGNTEAFF. As DNA, the CDR3 is TGTGCCATCAGTGAGTCGATTTCAGGGAACACTGAAGCTTTCTTT.

This clone came up a few times. The J gene is TRBJ1-5, the V gene TRBV27; D is unresolved. V shed 4 bases and J shed 2 bases, with 3 bases lying between them. CDR3 length equals 12 residues. Germline V gives CDR1 MNHEY, CDR2 SMNVEV (reference sequence). CDR3: CASSSGNQPQHF. In DNA form, the CDR3 reads TGTGCCAGCAGTTCAGGCAATCAGCCCCAGCATTTT.

V usage is TRBV7-9 and J usage is TRBJ2-5; TRBD1 aligns across 9 bases. The germline V gene has CDR1 SEHNR and CDR2 FQNEAQ (reference sequence). This CDR3 spans 18 amino acids. After removal of 3 bases from V and 0 bases from J, the junction contained 11 bases not matched to a gene. The CDR3 DNA reads as TGTGCCAGCAGCTTTCCCGACTCCGGGACAGGGTACCAAGAGACCCAGTACTTC. Its translation is CASSFPDSGTGYQETQYF.

The rearrangement uses TRBV29-1 and TRBJ2-2, with D uncertain. Germline loops: CDR1 SQVTM, CDR2 ANQGSEA. The CDR3 is made up of 13 amino acids. V was clipped by 5 bases and J by 0 bases, with 7 bases between them. The CDR3 sequence is CSVQAPNTGELFF. CDR3 DNA: TGCAGCGTTCAGGCGCCGAACACCGGGGAGCTGTTTTTT.

This clone was recorded a few times. The chain recombines TRBV19 with TRBJ2-7; D remains unclear. Trimming shortened V by 1 base and J by 5 bases, and 12 bases separated the two germline ends. CDR1 and CDR2 from the germline V gene are LNHDA and SQIVND (reference sequence). There are 14 residues in the CDR3. CDR3 protein: CASSIGVSIHEQYF. As DNA, the CDR3 is TGTGCCAGTAGTATAGGGGTCTCAATACACGAGCAGTACTTC.

In its sample, this clone was seen once. V gene TRBV9 combines with J gene TRBJ1-1, with 7 bases identical to TRBD1. The germline V gene has CDR1 SGDLS and CDR2 YYNGEE. This CDR3 has 16 amino acids. J lost 0 bases, V lost 4 bases, and 9 bases had no gene match. The CDR3 region is CASSPRPGQMNTEAFF. The CDR3 DNA sequence: TGTGCCAGCAGCCCACGTCCGGGACAGATGAACACTGAAGCTTTCTTT. Variable domain in full (rest from reference TRBV9 and TRBJ1-1): DSGVTQTPKHLITATGQRVTLRCSPRSGDLSVYWYQQSLDQGLQFLIQYYNGEERAKGNILERFSAQQFPDLHSELNLSSLELGDSALYFCASSPRPGQMNTEAFFGQGTRLTVV.

The chain joins TRBV6-5 to TRBJ2-1, with unresolved D. The germline CDR1 and CDR2 sequences are MNHEY and SVGAGI. The CDR3 is 12 residues long. V was shortened by 2 bases and J by 9 bases, with 8 bases between the two germline ends. The CDR3 here is CASSYDNFEQFF. As DNA, the CDR3 is TGTGCCAGCAGTTACGACAACTTTGAGCAGTTCTTC.

The gene calls are TRBV7-9 and TRBJ1-1; TRBD1 might be the D (6 bases). Germline V lookup: CDR1 SEHNR, CDR2 FQNEAQ (reference sequence). The length of the CDR3 is 15 residues. V lost 5 bases and J 0 bases, leaving 13 bases between the germline ends. The CDR3 spells CASSLEDSMNTEAFF. CDR3 nucleotide sequence: TGTGCCAGCAGCCTCGAGGACAGCATGAACACTGAAGCTTTCTTT.

The chain has TRBV12-5 and TRBJ2-7, with 7 bases aligning to TRBD2. V shed 2 bases and J 0 bases; nucleotides not matched to a gene: 13. The germline gives CDR1 LGHNT, CDR2 FRNRAP. There are 18 residues in the CDR3. The CDR3, as DNA: TGTGCTAGTGGTTTGTCGAAAGAAGCGGGGAGGAGCTCCTACGAGCAGTACTTC. This codes for CASGLSKEAGRSSYEQYF.

The chain links TRBV11-2 to TRBJ2-5; D possibly matches TRBD1 or TRBD2 (5 bases each). This CDR3 comprises 16 residues. Germline V gene data show CDR1 as SGHAT and CDR2 as FQNNGV. Deletions cut 6 bases from V and 2 bases from J, with 19 bases between. The CDR3 region has the DNA TGTGCCAGCAGGGGGGACCCGGAACTCTTTCAAGAGACCCAGTACTTC. Translating it yields CASRGDPELFQETQYF.

The chain's CDR3 is CASSYRGEANEQFF. CDR3 bases: TGTGCCAGCAGTTACCGGGGGGAGGCAAATGAGCAGTTCTTC. The V gene is TRBV6-5, the J gene TRBJ2-1, with 7 bases identical to TRBD2. The CDR3 has 14 residues. The germline V gene has CDR1 MNHEY and CDR2 SVGAGI. J gave up 7 bases and V 2 bases, and 5 bases lay outside the gene matches.

The chain carries TRBV11-3 and TRBJ2-6; the D is unclear. The CDR3 consists of 11 residues. Germline-derived CDR1 and CDR2 are SGHNT and YENEEA. Trimming shortened V by 8 bases and J by 1 base, and 0 bases separated the two germline ends. CDR3 sequence reads: CASSGANVLTF. The CDR3 bases are TGTGCCAGCTCTGGGGCCAACGTCCTGACTTTC.

This chain links TRBV18 with TRBJ1-2, with D maybe TRBD1 (6 bases). The CDR3 loop spans 18 amino acids. The V end was cut by 3 bases, the J end by 7 bases, with 27 bases between. Germline loops: CDR1 KGHSH, CDR2 LQKENI. CDR3 coding DNA: TGTGCCAGCTCACCCAGGGGCCGGGACTCACAATGGGGACTTGGCTACACCTTC. It specifies CASSPRGRDSQWGLGYTF.

The V call is TRBV11-2, the J call TRBJ2-1, with TRBD2 matching 10 bases. Trimming took 0 bases from V and 6 from J; bases not matched to a gene: 2. There are 15 residues in the CDR3. Germline lookup yields CDR1 SGHAT and CDR2 FQNNGV. CDR3 region: CASSLESGGANEQFF. CDR3 DNA: TGTGCCAGCAGCTTAGAAAGCGGGGGGGCCAATGAGCAGTTCTTC.

The chain recombines TRBV9 with TRBJ2-7; D is uncertain. Trimming removed 0 bases from V and 0 bases from J, with 7 bases in between. Germline-derived CDR1 and CDR2 are SGDLS and YYNGEE. CDR3 length equals 14 residues. CDR3 sequence (DNA): TGTGCCAGCAGCGTAGTCGCGGCCTCCTACGAGCAGTACTTC. Residues: CASSVVAASYEQYF.

The gene calls are TRBV5-1 and TRBJ2-1; TRBD2 agrees at 12 bases. The germline CDR1 and CDR2 sequences are SGHRS and YFSETQ. V gave up 4 bases and J gave up 6 bases; unmatched junction bases: 2. The CDR3 is 14 residues long. CDR3 DNA sequence: TGCGCCAGCAGCCTAGCGGGGGGGCTCAATGAGCAGTTCTTC. This translates into CASSLAGGLNEQFF.